This T cell receptor (beta chain) was retrieved from a study of blood T cells in healthy people across ages. Overall study: About one barcoded beta molecule was captured per two T cells (by template switching).

Unmatched junction bases numbered 7, after V lost 1 base and J lost 5 bases. Germline V CDR1 and CDR2: DFQATT, SNEGSKA (reference sequence). The CDR3 has 14 amino acids. A sample-barcoded 5' primer and a J-beta primer mix were used in a second PCR of roughly 6 to 11 cycles. TCRdb itself ran the 5' RACE reads through MiXCR, one entry per CDR3 protein. The sample lists some 900,000 distinct CDR3 sequences, about 48% occurring once. Whole-study findings and limits: In the absence of known donor CMV status, changes in expanded clonotypes were possibly confounded.

This clonotype was recorded many times. The antigen is not known. PBMCs were isolated at a quantity of at least 6 million per sample. Material for sequencing was blood. The chain is built from TRBV20-1 and TRBJ2-5, with 7 bases lining up with TRBD2. The source of this sequence is a man younger than 40 in good health. The CDR3, as DNA: TGCAGTGCTAGAGGTTGGGAGGGGCGGGAGACCCAGTACTTC. This encodes CSARGWEGRETQYF.